This note documents a single T cell receptor beta chain sequence. In its sample, this clonotype was seen many times. Its antigen target is currently unknown. Per-base qualities were not stored, and no clone one base away is much larger. The sample comes from a study of T cells in Graves' hyperthyroidism and ophthalmopathy (dated by TCRdb to between 2018 and 2021). Some background on the complete study: Peripheral blood samples were taken at the time of initial diagnosis, prior to any treatment. The 100 or so discovery patients were divided at random into training and test sets in a 7:3 ratio. An independent validation cohort of under 20 hyperthyroidism patients and about 16 patients who later progressed to ophthalmopathy tested prospective prediction of ophthalmopathy. TCR V-J signatures able to tell the groups apart were searched for in a discovery cohort of about a hundred patients, of whom over 40 had Graves' ophthalmopathy and some 60 had stable Graves' hyperthyroidism. The study also compared thyroid tissue and blood T-cell repertoires from over 5 Graves' hyperthyroidism patients. The paper reports TCR Vbeta CDR3 sequencing of some 140 peripheral blood samples: 43 ophthalmopathy, under 80 hyperthyroidism and approximately 17 progressor patients. After sampling, hyperthyroidism patients received methimazole starting at 30 mg daily, and ophthalmopathy patients received high-dose intravenous methylprednisolone.

Study-wide findings and limitations: Sample size was not statistically predetermined, and blinding of investigators to group allocation was not performed. Most expanded thyroid clonotypes (frequency above 0.001) were also detected in blood, suggesting blood repertoires may reflect thyroid immune responses. A model built on a 13 V-J signature distinguished ophthalmopathy from stable hyperthyroidism, reaching over 85% sensitivity and 81% to 83% specificity in cross-validation and 80%/75% in testing. In validation, progression to ophthalmopathy was predicted by the model with around 70% sensitivity and 72.22% specificity, a median of approximately 6.5 months before onset.

Ophthalmopathy patients had moderately to severely active disease, with a Clinical Activity Score of 3 or more, a NOSPECS grade of 4 or more, and a disease duration of less than 3 months. Any patient with an uncontrolled infection, another autoimmune disease, pregnancy or lactation was excluded. Diagnoses relied on clinical symptoms, serum thyroxine and TRAb, thyroid ultrasound and orbital computed tomography. Ficoll-Paque density gradient centrifugation was used to isolate PBMCs from about 10 ml of fresh peripheral blood. Total RNA was extracted using Trizol reagent, and RNA quality was assessed on an Agilent 2100 Bioanalyzer. The germline V gene (reference sequence) gives CDR1 as GTSNPN and CDR2 as SVGIG. Deletion took 3 bases off V and 3 bases off J, with a span of 15 bases between the germline ends. CDR3 length: 15 amino acids, cysteine to phenylalanine. The DNA shown is the 45-base CDR3, in frame from base 1.

Amplification of TCR beta CDR3 regions was carried out from RNA transcripts. For the first round of RT-PCR on the TCR CDR3, the HTBI primer set was used together with the Qiagen OneStep RT-PCR kit. Libraries were constructed in a second round of multiplex PCR, after which size selection and purification were performed. Libraries were sequenced paired-end with 100 bp reads on an Illumina HiSeq2000. Processing in the source paper ran as follows. SOAPnuke was used to process the raw data, with reads discarded if the reads contained adapters or uncalled bases, had a mean Phred below 15, or lacked an exact constant-primer or identifier match. COPE v1.2.5 was used to merge the high-quality paired reads, and each unique nucleotide sequence was defined as a clonotype. MiTCR v1.1 was used to align clonotypes to the IMGT TRBV, TRBD and TRBJ reference segments. Analysis was restricted to V-J combinations with a frequency above 0.0001, which covered 98% to 99.2% of repertoires. The TCS score was defined as F50 (clonal expansion) divided by E x V (chaos), with BLOSUM62-based TCRdist calculated between CDR3 peptides within each V-J. Welch's t-statistics and random forest reduced some 510 V-J features to 13, which were used in a naive Bayes classifier (R e1071). TCRdb itself trimmed the public reads at Q25 with fastp, ran MiXCR and retained productive beta chains. For every CDR3 protein sequence, its rows merge into one entry that carries the most common genes and DNA. The V and J calls here are based on TCRdb, not the publication. This sample has over 250,000 distinct CDR3 sequences in its table, and 15% to 20% of those were observed once. The ten largest make up about 50% of the sample.

The receptor comes from a woman aged 60 to 75 with Graves' ophthalmopathy. In this chain, TRBV30 is recombined with TRBJ1-5; the best D guess is TRBD1, with 6 bases matching. The sample consisted of blood. CDR3 sequence: CAWSQGIHYNQPQHF. The sequence in DNA is TGTGCCTGGAGCCAGGGGATACATTACAATCAGCCCCAGCATTTT.